The TCR beta chain described here comes from a study of cytomegalovirus exposure and HLA in healthy donors. V lost 4 bases, J lost 3 bases, and 7 bases lay in between. Germline-derived CDR1 and CDR2 are SEHNR and FQNEAQ (reference sequence). This CDR3 is built from 12 residues. Sequencing was performed with immunoSEQ multiplex PCR; in TCRdb, only in-frame clones are kept and a portion is missing. The sample shows 200,000 or so clones, about nine tenths of them seen only once. Points from the study as a whole: The study recorded 150 to 200 TCR beta chains that were cytomegalovirus-associated. TCR sequences were mostly rare, though some public TCRs occurred in many donors. In vitro experiments confirmed that three CMV-associated chains were specific for CMV antigens.

Regarding this clone: Its antigen is currently unknown.

The receptor comes from a woman aged 18-29 years in good health and CMV-seronegative. V gene TRBV7-9 combines with J gene TRBJ2-7; D gene ambiguous. Sequenced sample: PBMCs. The chain's CDR3 is CASSSPGYEQYF. The CDR3 region has the DNA TGTGCCAGCAGCTCCCCAGGCTACGAGCAGTACTTC.